Listed here are 13 T cell receptor beta chains from one sample, sequenced in a study of resident and recirculating memory T cells in vitiligo. Sequenced by immunoSEQ multiplex PCR; TCRdb stores in-frame clones only, minus some. This table holds more than 65,000 clones, approximately 89% found once. Sequenced material: blood. The receptors shown here come from a male donor with vitiligo.

The chain combines TRBV7-7 with TRBJ2-1, with a possible D match to TRBD1 (6 bases). The ends were cut back, 2 bases at V and 0 bases at J, with 8 bases in the middle. CDR3 length: 15 residues. Germline CDR1 and CDR2: SSHAT and FNYEAQ (reference sequence). The CDR3 DNA reads as TGTGCCAGCAGCTTAACAGGGAGCTCCTACAATGAGCAGTTCTTC. Its translation is CASSLTGSSYNEQFF.

V is TRBV7-2 and J is TRBJ2-7; TRBD1 matches at 8 bases. V lost 4 bases and J lost 0; bases outside the gene matches: 17. CDR1 SGHTA and CDR2 FQGNSA come from the germline V gene. CDR3 length: 19 residues. DNA of the CDR3: TGTGCCAGCAGCTCACCCGGGACAGGCCACCTGATGAGCTCCTACGAGCAGTACTTC. Protein: CASSSPGTGHLMSSYEQYF.

This clone was seen a few times. The chain uses TRBV9 and TRBJ2-3, with 12 positions matching TRBD1. There are 17 residues in the CDR3. Per the germline V gene, CDR1 is SGDLS and CDR2 is YYNGEE. With V trimmed by 4 bases and J by 2 bases, 8 bases remained unmatched. CDR3 DNA sequence: TGTGCCAGCAGCCGTCCGGGACAGGGGGCCCTCACAGATACGCAGTATTTT. This translates into CASSRPGQGALTDTQYF. Drawing the rest from reference TRBV9 and TRBJ2-3, the complete variable domain is DSGVTQTPKHLITATGQRVTLRCSPRSGDLSVYWYQQSLDQGLQFLIQYYNGEERAKGNILERFSAQQFPDLHSELNLSSLELGDSALYFCASSRPGQGALTDTQYFGPGTRLTVL.

The chain recombines TRBV5-1 with TRBJ1-4; D possibly corresponds to TRBD1 (6 bases). Trimming cost V 5 bases and J 4 bases, with 12 bases left between them. CDR1 SGHRS and CDR2 YFSETQ come from the germline V gene. The CDR3 sequence is 14 residues long. This chain's CDR3 is CASSQGQNNEKLFF. The CDR3 bases are TGCGCCAGCAGTCAAGGACAGAATAATGAAAAACTGTTTTTT.

The CDR3 sequence is CASSQGVAGGSYEQYF. CDR3 nucleotides: TGCGCCAGCAGCCAAGGGGTCGCAGGGGGCTCTTACGAGCAGTACTTC. V gene TRBV4-3 combines with J gene TRBJ2-7; 8 bases fit TRBD1. This CDR3 comprises 16 residues. Trimming took 1 base from V and 4 from J; bases not matched to a gene: 9. Germline values: CDR1 LGHNA, CDR2 YSLEER.

This rearrangement joins TRBV11-2 to TRBJ2-3; 14 positions agree with TRBD2. The CDR3 has 17 residues. With V trimmed by 4 bases and J by 4 bases, 7 bases remained unmatched. From germline, CDR1 is SGHAT and CDR2 FQNNGV. This chain's CDR3 is CASSSLTGLAGADTQYF. The CDR3 region has the DNA TGTGCCAGCAGCTCCCTAACGGGACTAGCGGGGGCAGATACGCAGTATTTT.

The CDR3 loop is CASSLSTSGGANEQFF. CDR3 bases: TGTGCCAGCAGCCTCTCGACTAGCGGGGGGGCTAATGAGCAGTTCTTC. V and J are TRBV5-4 and TRBJ2-1; 14 bases agree with TRBD2. CDR3 length: 16 residues. Germline V gives CDR1 SGHNT, CDR2 YYREEE (reference sequence). Trimming at V came to 4 bases and at J to 7 bases, leaving 7 bases not matched to a gene.

The rearrangement links TRBV6-6 to TRBJ2-6, with TRBD1 matching over 7 bases. CDR3 length: 12 amino acids. The germline V gene encodes CDR1 MNHNY and CDR2 SVGAGI (reference sequence). Trimming took 6 bases from V and 11 from J; bases not matched to a gene: 4. The DNA for the CDR3 is TGTGCCAGCAGGTCCGGGACAGACGTCCTGACTTTC. Its translation: CASRSGTDVLTF.

The rearrangement links TRBV19 to TRBJ2-5, with D perhaps matching TRBD1 (6 bases). The germline V and J ends were trimmed by 6 bases and 1 base, with 12 bases remaining between them. Germline CDR1 LNHDA, CDR2 SQIVND (reference sequence). CDR3 length equals 14 residues. The CDR3 is CASRRTDTQETQYF. The CDR3 DNA sequence: TGTGCCAGTAGGCGGACAGATACCCAAGAGACCCAGTACTTC.

This clone has a handful of counts. The gene calls are TRBV27 and TRBJ2-3, with 10 bases lining up with TRBD1. Germline V lookup: CDR1 MNHEY, CDR2 SMNVEV (reference sequence). Trimming took 3 bases from V and 3 from J; bases not matched to a gene: 3. This CDR3 region has 15 residues. The CDR3 here is CASSFPGQGTDTQYF. The DNA for the CDR3 is TGTGCCAGCAGTTTCCCGGGACAGGGGACAGATACGCAGTATTTT.

The rearrangement joins TRBV30 to TRBJ1-2, with D unresolved. CDR1 and CDR2 from the germline V gene are GTSNPN and SVGIG (reference sequence). V was cut by 1 base and J by 6 bases, with 15 bases left in between. The CDR3 is 14 residues long. As DNA, the CDR3 is TGTGCCTGGAGTGGAGGGAGGGAACGGGATGGCTACACCTTC. It codes for CAWSGGRERDGYTF.

The gene calls are TRBV2 and TRBJ1-1; D might be TRBD1 (6 bases). Trimming shortened V by 6 bases and J by 3 bases, and 14 bases separated the two germline ends. This CDR3 comprises 14 residues. In germline, CDR1 is SNHLY, CDR2 FYNNEI. CDR3 sequence: CASRKQGGDTEAFF. The CDR3 DNA sequence: TGTGCCAGCAGGAAACAGGGAGGGGACACTGAAGCTTTCTTT.

The CDR3 bases are TGTGCCAGCAGTGAAGCAGGGGGCTTGAAAAACATTCAGTACTTC. Its translation is CASSEAGGLKNIQYF. This chain uses TRBV2 with TRBJ2-4, with TRBD1 matching over 7 bases. CDR1 and CDR2 from the germline V gene are SNHLY and FYNNEI. Unmatched junction bases numbered 3, after V lost 0 bases and J lost 4 bases. CDR3 length equals 15 residues.